What follows is one T cell receptor (beta chain) and its context. Antigen unknown. These data are taken from a study of T cell responses to AZD1222 COVID-19 vaccine. Study results and caveats: The donors showed a predominance of white British ancestry and of females, with possible underestimation of clonal diversity. The study reported that nearly half of spike-specific TCRs target unmutated variant regions. Repertoires were sampled only after the peak T cell response. Only five or six AZD1222 recipients tested seropositive at baseline.

Per the germline V gene, CDR1 is SGHDT and CDR2 is YYEEEE. Trimming stripped 4 bases from V and 4 bases from J, with 17 bases between. The CDR3 contains 15 residues. Clones were read by immunoSEQ multiplex PCR, and TCRdb kept only the in-frame ones, dropping some. The repertoire includes about 220,000 clones, approximately 94% of them detected once, and around 1% sits in the top ten. This TCR came from an adult in good health. The gene calls are TRBV5-6 and TRBJ1-2; no clear D. Source: peripheral blood, taken on day 0 of MenACWY control vaccination. The CDR3 loop reads CASSLIMGSGYGYTF. CDR3 sequence (DNA): TGTGCCAGCAGCCTTATCATGGGTAGCGGCTATGGCTACACCTTC.